This T cell receptor (beta chain) is from a study of blood T cell repertoires in COVID-19. As originally analysed: The authors estimated nucleated cell counts from reference gene primer amplification. Sequenced by immunoSEQ multiplex PCR; TCRdb stores in-frame clones only, minus some. That table gives V, J and clone size, and the DNA gave D and trimming. The sample has 200,000 to 250,000 clones; roughly 80% are singletons. This CDR3 spans 14 amino acids. Trimming took off 6 bases at V and 1 base at J, with 9 bases between the two ends. Germline V gene lookup returns CDR1 PRHDT and CDR2 FYEKMQ (reference sequence).

This rearrangement joins TRBV13 to TRBJ2-2, with D possibly being TRBD2 (6 bases). The sample was peripheral blood. The receptor's source is a woman aged 50 to 65 with acute or convalescent COVID-19. CDR3 sequence reads: CASRMGGNTGELFF. CDR3 DNA: TGTGCCAGCAGGATGGGAGGGAACACCGGGGAGCTGTTTTTT.